The 8 T cell receptor beta chains reported below all come from one sample, sequenced in a study of cytomegalovirus exposure and HLA in healthy donors. Vbeta (60) and Jbeta (13) primers were used in the PCR. The table came from immunoSEQ multiplex PCR; TCRdb's copy has only in-frame clones and leaves some out. In the table there are some 99,000 clones, roughly three quarters of which are singletons. What was sequenced was PBMCs. The receptors derive from a female donor in good health and CMV-seronegative.

The chain combines TRBV5-5 with TRBJ1-3; maybe TRBD1 (5 bases). Germline CDR1 and CDR2: SGHKS and YYEKEE (reference sequence). The CDR3 is made up of 17 amino acids. Deletions cut 4 bases from V and 1 base from J, with 18 bases between. CDR3 coding DNA: TGTGCCAGCAGCACAGCAAACAGCCGGGGGTCTGGAAACACCATATATTTT. This gives the protein CASSTANSRGSGNTIYF.

The rearrangement links TRBV28 to TRBJ2-7; D gene uncertain. Trimming removed 7 bases at V and 6 bases at J, with 13 bases between. This CDR3 is built from 12 residues. Germline CDR1 MDHEN, CDR2 SYDVKM. The CDR3 sequence: CASISLGSEQYF. CDR3 DNA sequence: TGTGCCAGCATCAGCCTAGGAAGCGAGCAGTACTTC.

V and J are TRBV7-8 and TRBJ1-6; 7 bases line up with TRBD1. Per the germline V gene, CDR1 is SGHVS and CDR2 is FQNEAQ. This CDR3 is 18 amino acids long. V shed 5 bases and J 5 bases; nucleotides not matched to a gene: 15. CDR3 region: CASSLETRGTANNSPLHF. The CDR3 DNA follows: TGTGCCAGCAGCCTCGAAACACGTGGGACAGCAAATAATTCACCCCTCCACTTT.

DNA of the CDR3: TGTGCCACCAGCAGCCCCCAGGGGGGCTATGGCTACACCTTC. Translated, it gives CATSSPQGGYGYTF. The V gene is TRBV15, the J gene TRBJ1-2, with 7 bases aligning to TRBD1. V dropped 3 bases and J dropped 4; count of bases not matched to a gene: 5. The CDR3 is 14 residues long. Germline CDR1 LNHNV, CDR2 YYDKDF (reference sequence).

The V and J genes are TRBV6-5 and TRBJ1-1; 9 bases are shared with TRBD1. Trimming cost V 5 bases and J 8 bases; bases outside gene matches: 12. This CDR3 is 15 amino acids long. Per the germline V gene, CDR1 is MNHEY and CDR2 is SVGAGI. Here the CDR3 DNA reads TGTGCCAGCAGTAAGCAGACAGGGGGTAAGGGAGAAGCTTTCTTT. Protein sequence: CASSKQTGGKGEAFF.

The chain couples TRBV29-1 to TRBJ2-7, with 7 nucleotides matching TRBD2. The CDR3 is 15 residues long. V lost 4 bases and J lost 0; bases outside the gene matches: 9. CDR1 is SQVTM and CDR2 is ANQGSEA in the germline V gene. Here the CDR3 reads CSVGGGTGSSYEQYF. The CDR3 DNA reads as TGCAGCGTTGGGGGGGGGACGGGGAGCTCCTACGAGCAGTACTTC.

V and J are TRBV28 and TRBJ1-6; 8 bases are shared with TRBD1. The CDR3 covers 16 residues. J gave up 4 bases and V 7 bases, and 9 bases lay outside the gene matches. Germline CDR1 reads MDHEN; CDR2 reads SYDVKM. The CDR3, as DNA: TGTGCCAGCAAAACCTCCCGGGACAGGTATAATTCACCCCTCCACTTT. Translation: CASKTSRDRYNSPLHF.

The chain couples TRBV9 to TRBJ2-1; D not resolved. Germline CDR1 is SGDLS and CDR2 is YYNGEE. Trimming pared 0 bases from V and 9 bases from J, leaving 4 bases between. The CDR3 loop spans 11 amino acids. In DNA, the CDR3 is TGTGCCAGCAGCGTAGCAGTTGAGCAGTTCTTC. Its translation: CASSVAVEQFF.